The next 24 T cell receptor beta chains were all read from a single sample in a study of blood T cell repertoires in COVID-19. Some clones are missing from TCRdb's copy, which holds only in-frame ones; the method was immunoSEQ multiplex PCR. The table lists 250,000 to 350,000 clones, roughly nine tenths of them singletons. The sequencing sample was made of peripheral blood. These receptors were obtained from a woman aged 40 to 50 who had recovered from COVID-19.

The V gene is TRBV19, the J gene TRBJ2-3; TRBD2 might be the D (6 bases). Looked up from germline, CDR1 is LNHDA and CDR2 is SQIVND (reference sequence). This CDR3 is 15 amino acids long. V was cut by 5 bases and J by 3 bases, with 15 bases left in between. CDR3: CASSPLASGTDTQYF. In DNA form, the CDR3 reads TGTGCCAGTAGTCCTCTAGCGTCGGGGACAGATACGCAGTATTTT. Together with reference TRBV19 and TRBJ2-3, the CDR3 gives the full variable domain: DGGITQSPKYLFRKEGQNVTLSCEQNLNHDAMYWYRQDPGQGLRLIYYSQIVNDFQKGDIAEGYSVSREKKESFPLTVTSAQKNPTAFYLCASSPLASGTDTQYFGPGTRLTVL.

V and J are TRBV19 and TRBJ1-1; D gene ambiguous. The CDR3 consists of 19 residues. CDR1 is LNHDA, CDR2 SQIVND, per germline (reference sequence). The CDR3 DNA follows: TGTACCCTGTCATCTTGGCGCGAGGCAGCTTTTCCTTTGAACACTGAAGCTTTCTTT. This gives the protein CTLSSWREAAFPLNTEAFF.

This clone was counted only a few times. The V gene is TRBV5-4, the J gene TRBJ1-1, with D tentatively TRBD1 (6 bases). The CDR3 is 15 residues long. Germline CDR1 SGHNT, CDR2 YYREEE (reference sequence). Trimming removed 4 bases from V and 2 bases from J, with 15 bases in between. The CDR3 bases are TGTGCCAGCAGCCCCCCGCCACAGGGTAACACTGAAGCTTTCTTT. It codes for CASSPPPQGNTEAFF.

This chain uses TRBV3-1 (or the pseudogene TRBV3-2) with TRBJ2-5; D is unresolved. Germline values: CDR1 LGHDT, CDR2 YNNKEL (reference sequence). V was clipped by 2 bases and J by 1 base, with 2 bases between them. CDR3 length equals 12 residues. The CDR3 region is CASSQLQETQYF. The CDR3 DNA follows: TGTGCCAGCAGCCAACTCCAAGAGACCCAGTACTTC.

The J gene is TRBJ2-7, the V gene TRBV25-1; D might be TRBD2 (5 bases). V was pared by 3 bases and J by 2 bases, with 11 bases between. The germline V gene has CDR1 MGHDK and CDR2 SYGVNS. The CDR3 runs 14 residues. DNA for the CDR3: TGTGCCAGCAGTGACCGACTACCCCCCTACGAGCAGTACTTC. Residues: CASSDRLPPYEQYF.

The CDR3 sequence: CASSLTRGTYEQYF. In DNA, the CDR3 is TGTGCCAGCAGCTTAACAAGGGGGACCTACGAGCAGTACTTC. The rearrangement links TRBV7-8 to TRBJ2-7; TRBD1 might be the D (6 bases). Trimming removed 2 bases at V and 2 bases at J, with 10 bases between. The CDR3 is 14 residues long. The germline V gene encodes CDR1 SGHVS and CDR2 FQNEAQ.

This chain connects TRBV4-1 to TRBJ1-2, with a weak D call TRBD1 (6 bases). V was clipped by 4 bases and J by 0 bases, with 12 bases between them. Germline assignment: CDR1 MGHRA and CDR2 YSYEKL. This CDR3 region has 15 residues. The CDR3 nucleotides read TGCGCCAGCAGCCCTGGGGACACAACTAACTATGGCTACACCTTC. Encoded protein: CASSPGDTTNYGYTF.

This rearrangement joins TRBV6-5 to TRBJ2-1, with TRBD2 as a possible D gene (5 bases). Deletions cut 4 bases from V and 5 bases from J, with 12 bases between. CDR1 and CDR2 (germline): MNHEY, SVGAGI. CDR3 length: 14 residues. The CDR3 DNA reads as TGTGCCAGCAGTTCCGACTATTACGACAATGAGCAGTTCTTC. The encoded protein is CASSSDYYDNEQFF.

The chain combines TRBV7-6 with TRBJ1-5; possible D gene TRBD1, 5 bases. The CDR3 contains 18 residues. Between the trimmed V and J ends, which lost 0 bases and 4 bases, there was a span of 19 bases. CDR1 is SGHVS and CDR2 is FNYEAQ in the germline V gene. The CDR3 loop reads CASSLAAWGGYSNQPQHF. Written as DNA, the CDR3 is TGTGCCAGCAGCTTAGCGGCTTGGGGGGGTTACTCAAATCAGCCCCAGCATTTT. Combining the CDR3 with reference TRBV7-6 and TRBJ1-5 gives the whole variable domain GAGVSQSPRYKVTKRGQDVALRCDPISGHVSLYWYRQALGQGPEFLTYFNYEAQQDKSGLPNDRFSAERPEGSISTLTIQRTEQRDSAMYRCASSLAAWGGYSNQPQHFGDGTRLSIL.

This clone was found many times. The chain couples TRBV27 to TRBJ2-7; 7 bases agree with TRBD2. The V gene's germline CDR1 is MNHEY and CDR2 SMNVEV (reference sequence). J was trimmed by 3 bases and V by 6 bases; bases with no gene match: 11. This CDR3 is built from 15 residues. The CDR3 sequence: CASSPAGLRDYEQYF. The CDR3 DNA is TGTGCCAGCAGCCCAGCGGGACTCCGTGACTACGAGCAGTACTTC.

In this sample, this clone turned up once. V and J are TRBV5-1 and TRBJ2-5, with 8 bases that match TRBD1. The CDR3 sequence is 14 residues long. V shed 4 bases, J shed 4 bases, and the junction held 6 bases outside the gene matches. Germline V gives CDR1 SGHRS, CDR2 YFSETQ. DNA of the CDR3: TGCGCCAGCAGCGCGGGACAGGTACCAGAGACCCAGTACTTC. Its translation: CASSAGQVPETQYF.

The V call is TRBV30, the J call TRBJ1-1; D might be TRBD1 (6 bases). Germline V gene lookup returns CDR1 GTSNPN and CDR2 SVGIG (reference sequence). V was trimmed by 2 bases and J by 1 base, leaving 8 bases between them. The CDR3 is made up of 13 amino acids. Here the CDR3 DNA reads TGTGCCTGGAGTCTGGACAGGAACACTGAAGCTTTCTTT. Translated: CAWSLDRNTEAFF.

The J gene is TRBJ2-7, the V gene TRBV24-1, with no clear D. The CDR3 runs to 13 residues. The ends were cut back, 8 bases at V and 2 bases at J, with 12 bases in the middle. CDR1 is KGHDR, CDR2 SFDVKD, per germline. The CDR3: CATIPPPTYEQYF. The CDR3 DNA follows: TGTGCCACCATCCCCCCTCCTACCTACGAGCAGTACTTC.

The chain recombines TRBV14 with TRBJ2-3; 8 nucleotides agree with TRBD2. Germline V gene data show CDR1 as SGHDN and CDR2 as FVKESK. The CDR3 spans 15 residues. V dropped 0 bases and J dropped 4; count of bases not matched to a gene: 3. The CDR3 bases are TGTGCCAGCAGCCAAGATACTAGCGGCGCAGATACGCAGTATTTT. Translating gives CASSQDTSGADTQYF. Full variable domain (remainder filled in from reference TRBV14 and TRBJ2-3): EAGVTQFPSHSVIEKGQTVTLRCDPISGHDNLYWYRRVMGKEIKFLLHFVKESKQDESGMPNNRFLAERTGGTYSTLKVQPAELEDSGVYFCASSQDTSGADTQYFGPGTRLTVL.

This chain joins TRBV7-9 and TRBJ1-2, with 7 bases lining up with TRBD1. Germline V gives CDR1 SEHNR, CDR2 FQNEAQ (reference sequence). With V trimmed by 5 bases and J by 6 bases, 9 bases remained unmatched. The CDR3 length is 14 residues. The CDR3 loop is CASSAPWDRDGYTF. In DNA, the CDR3 is TGTGCCAGCAGCGCCCCCTGGGACAGAGATGGCTACACCTTC.

The chain has TRBV19 and TRBJ2-1; D perhaps matches TRBD2 (5 bases). This CDR3 has 14 amino acids. The germline V and J ends were trimmed by 1 base and 3 bases, with 7 bases remaining between them. The V gene's germline CDR1 is LNHDA and CDR2 SQIVND (reference sequence). CDR3 nucleotides: TGTGCCAGTAGTATAGCCACTAGCTACAATGAGCAGTTCTTC. It yields the protein CASSIATSYNEQFF.

The chain employs TRBV20-1 and TRBJ1-1; no definite D call. The V end lost 3 bases, the J end lost 3 bases, and 17 bases lay between the germline ends. The CDR3 has 15 residues. Germline V gene data show CDR1 as DFQATT and CDR2 as SNEGSKA (reference sequence). CDR3 nucleotides: TGCAGTGCTAGTGACCCCGAGGGTTGGGACACTGAAGCTTTCTTT. Translating gives CSASDPEGWDTEAFF.

The chain combines TRBV5-1 with TRBJ2-7; possibly TRBD1 for D (5 bases). The V end lost 1 base, the J end lost 2 bases, and 16 bases lay between the germline ends. CDR3 length: 16 amino acids. Germline assignment: CDR1 SGHRS and CDR2 YFSETQ. CDR3 sequence (DNA): TGCGCCAGCAGCTTGTCCCCCCAGACAGAGACCTACGAGCAGTACTTC. As protein: CASSLSPQTETYEQYF.

The V and J genes are TRBV5-1 and TRBJ2-1, with 7 bases lining up with TRBD2. V was pared by 4 bases and J by 3 bases, with 7 bases of the junction left unmatched. Per the germline V gene, CDR1 is SGHRS and CDR2 is YFSETQ. This CDR3 spans 15 amino acids. CDR3 protein: CASSTRTSNYNEQFF. Here the CDR3 DNA reads TGCGCCAGCAGCACCCGGACTAGTAACTACAATGAGCAGTTCTTC.

J is TRBJ2-2 and V is TRBV7-3; a weak D match, TRBD1 (6 bases). V dropped 2 bases and J dropped 4 bases, with 11 bases sitting between them. This CDR3 comprises 15 residues. CDR1 and CDR2 (germline): SGHTA, FQGTGA. CDR3 DNA sequence: TGTGCCAGCAGCTTACGAAGAGGGGGCACCGGGGAGCTGTTTTTT. Its protein is CASSLRRGGTGELFF.

This clone was detected a few times. CDR3 DNA sequence: TGTGCCAGCAGTGGAGCCCAGGGGGCGCGGGCAACAAGAATAGAGACCCAGTACTTC. Amino acid sequence: CASSGAQGARATRIETQYF. The chain employs TRBV6-1 and TRBJ2-5; TRBD1 agrees at 8 bases. The V gene end was trimmed by 4 bases and the J gene end by 4 bases; junction bases not matched to a gene: 20. The germline V gene encodes CDR1 MNHNS and CDR2 SASEGT. This CDR3 is built from 19 residues.

The CDR3 reads CASSFGVLAHTYTQYF. DNA of the CDR3: TGTGCCAGCAGCTTCGGGGTACTAGCACACACGTATACGCAGTATTTT. The gene calls are TRBV5-5 and TRBJ2-3; possibly TRBD2 for D (6 bases). This CDR3 comprises 16 residues. V was clipped by 2 bases and J by 7 bases, with 20 bases between them. Germline lookup yields CDR1 SGHKS and CDR2 YYEKEE (reference sequence). The full variable domain, with the rest looked up from reference TRBV5-5 and TRBJ2-3, is DAGVTQSPTHLIKTRGQQVTLRCSPISGHKSVSWYQQVLGQGPQFIFQYYEKEERGRGNFPDRFSARQFPNYSSELNVNALLLGDSALYLCASSFGVLAHTYTQYFGPGTRLTVL.

The V call is TRBV7-9, the J call TRBJ2-1; D not resolved. V was trimmed by 3 bases and J by 1 base, leaving 7 bases between them. Germline assignment: CDR1 SEHNR and CDR2 FQNEAQ (reference sequence). CDR3 length equals 14 residues. The DNA for the CDR3 is TGTGCCAGCAGCTTGTCCGGGTCCTACAATGAGCAGTTCTTC. As protein: CASSLSGSYNEQFF.

The sample holds one count of this clone. The chain links TRBV19 to TRBJ2-3, with TRBD2 identical over 7 bases. With V trimmed by 2 bases and J by 0 bases, 8 bases remained unmatched. The length of the CDR3 is 17 residues. Per germline, CDR1 LNHDA and CDR2 SQIVND (reference sequence). CDR3 sequence: CASSISAASGSTDTQYF. The CDR3 bases are TGTGCCAGTAGTATAAGCGCGGCTAGCGGTAGCACAGATACGCAGTATTTT.